A single TCR beta chain is shown here with its context. Its target is not known. One entry per CDR3 protein, called by TCRdb with MiXCR from the 5' RACE reads. The repertoire consists of approximately 350,000 distinct CDR3 sequences, with 10% to 15% occurring once and the leading ten covering around a fifth. This sample was included in a study of T-cell memory formation after mild COVID-19. Trimming stripped 2 bases from V and 9 bases from J, with 14 bases between. CDR3 size: 14 residues. Study results and caveats: Contracting CD4+ clones were located mainly in CM and EM, and CD8+ clones in EMRA.

This clonotype was sampled from a man aged 18 to 30 who had mild COVID-19 (a few samples of this study predate the infection). Cell type and time point are not known. The chain is built from TRBV12-3 or TRBV12-4 and TRBJ2-1; D is perhaps TRBD1 (5 bases). Sequencing was carried out using PBMCs or a T cell subset sorted from them (not recorded which). CDR3 in amino acids: CASSLNAQGGEQFF. The CDR3 DNA reads as TGTGCCAGCAGTTTAAATGCGCAGGGCGGTGAGCAGTTCTTC.